Listed below are T cell receptor beta chains from one sample, sequenced in a study of OX40 agonist ivuxolimab in advanced cancers. Repertoires were generated with immunoSEQ multiplex PCR, while TCRdb's copy carries only in-frame clones and drops some. The repertoire has about 60,000 clones, around 85% of them found once; the top ten carry 3.5% to 4%. Specimen: CD4+ or CD8+ T cells sorted from blood, collected in a trial of the OX40 agonist ivuxolimab. The origin of the receptors is an adult with an advanced solid tumor such as melanoma, head and neck, liver or kidney cancer. Both conserved end residues are part of each CDR3. The D gene is left open where the match is weak. The size field is filled for only some rows; it gives once, few, many or a size class.

j_gene: TRBJ2-7
abundance: NA
len: 14
d_gene: NA
v_gene: TRBV15
CDR3aa: CATSRGVGAYEQYF
CDR3nt: TGTGCCACCAGCAGAGGAGTGGGGGCTTACGAGCAGTACTTC

j_gene: TRBJ2-5
abundance: NA
len: 12
d_gene: NA
v_gene: TRBV6-4
CDR3aa: CAGDSEAQTQYF
CDR3nt: TGTGCCGGCGATAGCGAGGCCCAGACCCAGTACTTC

j_gene: TRBJ2-7
abundance: NA
len: 15
d_gene: TRBD2
v_gene: TRBV7-6
CDR3aa: CASSLARAGGYEQYF
CDR3nt: TGTGCCAGCAGCTTAGCGCGGGCGGGAGGCTACGAGCAGTACTTC

j_gene: TRBJ2-1
abundance: NA
len: 15
d_gene: NA
v_gene: TRBV7-2
CDR3aa: CASSPLLGFYNEQFF
CDR3nt: TGTGCCAGCAGCCCCCTTTTGGGATTTTACAATGAGCAGTTCTTC

j_gene: TRBJ1-2
abundance: NA
len: 13
d_gene: NA
v_gene: TRBV30
CDR3aa: CAWTLGRNYGYTF
CDR3nt: TGTGCCTGGACTTTGGGACGGAACTATGGCTACACCTTC

j_gene: TRBJ1-4
abundance: once
len: 16
d_gene: NA
v_gene: TRBV4-2
CDR3aa: CASSQDMGVQDEKLFF
CDR3nt: TGTGCCAGCAGCCAAGATATGGGGGTGCAGGATGAAAAACTGTTTTTT

j_gene: TRBJ2-1
abundance: NA
len: 16
d_gene: TRBD2
v_gene: TRBV7-9
CDR3aa: CASSQGPGLAGFWQFF
CDR3nt: TGTGCCAGCAGCCAAGGACCGGGACTAGCGGGGTTTTGGCAGTTCTTC

j_gene: TRBJ2-7
abundance: NA
len: 12
d_gene: NA
v_gene: TRBV2
CDR3aa: CASRQGGSEQYF
CDR3nt: TGTGCCAGCAGACAGGGAGGCTCCGAGCAGTACTTC

j_gene: TRBJ1-1
abundance: NA
len: 14
d_gene: NA
v_gene: TRBV6-1
CDR3aa: CASSEATMNTEAFF
CDR3nt: TGTGCCAGCAGTGAAGCGACGATGAACACTGAAGCTTTCTTT

j_gene: TRBJ1-6
abundance: few
len: 12
d_gene: NA
v_gene: TRBV7-8
CDR3aa: CASSAQGSPLHF
CDR3nt: TGTGCCAGCAGCGCACAGGGTTCACCCCTCCACTTT

j_gene: TRBJ2-1
abundance: NA
len: 15
d_gene: NA
v_gene: TRBV4-2
CDR3aa: CASSPSHTSYNEQFF
CDR3nt: TGTGCCAGCAGCCCAAGCCATACGAGCTACAATGAGCAGTTCTTC

j_gene: TRBJ1-2
abundance: NA
len: 13
d_gene: NA
v_gene: TRBV19
CDR3aa: CASSINGLSGYTF
CDR3nt: TGTGCCAGTAGTATCAACGGATTGTCTGGCTACACCTTC

j_gene: TRBJ2-3
abundance: NA
len: 15
d_gene: TRBD2
v_gene: TRBV27
CDR3aa: CASSTPGLNTDTQYF
CDR3nt: TGTGCCAGCAGTACCCCGGGACTAAACACAGATACGCAGTATTTT

j_gene: TRBJ2-1
abundance: NA
len: 17
d_gene: TRBD1
v_gene: TRBV29-1
CDR3aa: CSVLWFQGQGALHEQFF
CDR3nt: TGCAGCGTTCTCTGGTTCCAGGGACAGGGGGCGTTGCACGAGCAGTTCTTC

j_gene: TRBJ1-1
abundance: NA
len: 19
d_gene: NA
v_gene: TRBV1
CDR3aa: CTSSQDGDRTGGRRTEAFF
CDR3nt: TGCACCAGCAGCCAAGATGGGGATAGGACAGGGGGCCGTAGAACTGAAGCTTTCTTT

j_gene: TRBJ2-7
abundance: NA
len: 15
d_gene: NA
v_gene: TRBV6-5
CDR3aa: CASSYSINQAYEQYF
CDR3nt: TGTGCCAGCAGTTACTCGATTAACCAGGCCTACGAGCAGTACTTC

j_gene: TRBJ2-7
abundance: NA
len: 19
d_gene: TRBD2
v_gene: TRBV4-1
CDR3aa: CASSPSGGGVVGEHYEQYF
CDR3nt: TGCGCCAGCAGCCCAAGCGGGGGAGGGGTAGTCGGTGAGCACTACGAGCAGTACTTC

j_gene: TRBJ2-5
abundance: NA
len: 15
d_gene: NA
v_gene: TRBV10-3
CDR3aa: CAISERQEGEETQYF
CDR3nt: TGTGCCATCAGTGAGAGACAGGAGGGGGAAGAGACCCAGTACTTC

j_gene: TRBJ1-2
abundance: NA
len: 12
d_gene: NA
v_gene: TRBV2
CDR3aa: CASSWGVRGYTF
CDR3nt: TGTGCCAGCAGTTGGGGGGTGAGGGGCTACACCTTC

j_gene: TRBJ2-6
abundance: NA
len: 18
d_gene: NA
v_gene: TRBV28
CDR3aa: CASSFWSQMGSGANVLTF
CDR3nt: TGTGCCAGCAGTTTTTGGTCTCAAATGGGCTCTGGGGCCAACGTCCTGACTTTC

j_gene: TRBJ2-7
abundance: NA
len: 14
d_gene: NA
v_gene: TRBV7-9
CDR3aa: CASSLGSTSYEQYF
CDR3nt: TGTGCCAGCAGCTTAGGGTCGACCTCCTACGAGCAGTACTTC

j_gene: TRBJ1-4
abundance: NA
len: 14
d_gene: NA
v_gene: TRBV28
CDR3aa: CASSLTGGWEKLFF
CDR3nt: TGTGCCAGCAGTTTAACGGGGGGTTGGGAAAAACTGTTTTTT

j_gene: TRBJ2-7
abundance: NA
len: 14
d_gene: NA
v_gene: TRBV9
CDR3aa: CASSVEGDTGEQYF
CDR3nt: TGTGCCAGCAGCGTAGAGGGGGACACAGGCGAGCAGTACTTC

j_gene: TRBJ1-6
abundance: few
len: 15
d_gene: NA
v_gene: TRBV25-1
CDR3aa: CASSTRDGHNSPLHF
CDR3nt: TGTGCCAGCAGTACCCGGGACGGACATAATTCACCCCTCCACTTT

j_gene: TRBJ2-1
abundance: NA
len: 14
d_gene: NA
v_gene: TRBV2
CDR3aa: CASIREPSYNEQFF
CDR3nt: TGTGCCAGCATCCGTGAGCCCTCCTACAATGAGCAGTTCTTC

j_gene: TRBJ2-7
abundance: NA
len: 16
d_gene: TRBD1
v_gene: TRBV11-2
CDR3aa: CASGLDWAGGTHEQYF
CDR3nt: TGTGCCAGCGGCTTAGATTGGGCAGGGGGAACCCACGAGCAGTACTTC

j_gene: TRBJ1-4
abundance: NA
len: 13
d_gene: NA
v_gene: TRBV19
CDR3aa: CASSAGVTEKLFF
CDR3nt: TGTGCCAGTAGTGCAGGGGTGACTGAAAAACTGTTTTTT

j_gene: TRBJ1-5
abundance: NA
len: 12
d_gene: TRBD1
v_gene: TRBV28
CDR3aa: CASSRGQGPQHF
CDR3nt: TGTGCCAGCAGTCGGGGACAGGGGCCCCAGCATTTT

j_gene: TRBJ1-1
abundance: NA
len: 14
d_gene: NA
v_gene: TRBV5-4
CDR3aa: CASSDPRTGTEAFF
CDR3nt: TGTGCCAGCAGCGACCCAAGGACGGGTACTGAAGCTTTCTTT

j_gene: TRBJ2-7
abundance: NA
len: 15
d_gene: NA
v_gene: TRBV28
CDR3aa: CASSLSLTASYEQYF
CDR3nt: TGTGCCAGCAGTTTATCCCTGACAGCTTCCTACGAGCAGTACTTC

j_gene: TRBJ1-1
abundance: NA
len: 14
d_gene: NA
v_gene: TRBV6-5
CDR3aa: CASSSQGGITEAFF
CDR3nt: TGTGCCAGCAGTTCCCAGGGCGGGATCACTGAAGCTTTCTTT

j_gene: TRBJ1-1
abundance: few
len: 14
d_gene: NA
v_gene: TRBV2
CDR3aa: CASNLRGGNTEAFF
CDR3nt: TGTGCCAGCAACCTCAGGGGAGGGAACACTGAAGCTTTCTTT

j_gene: TRBJ1-4
abundance: NA
len: 12
d_gene: NA
v_gene: TRBV30
CDR3aa: CAWMVTGGKLFF
CDR3nt: TGTGCCTGGATGGTAACGGGAGGGAAACTGTTTTTT

j_gene: TRBJ2-5
abundance: NA
len: 18
d_gene: TRBD2
v_gene: TRBV5-8
CDR3aa: CASSLPGTSGGTQETQYF
CDR3nt: TGTGCCAGCAGCCTCCCCGGGACTAGCGGGGGGACCCAAGAGACCCAGTACTTC

j_gene: TRBJ2-5
abundance: NA
len: 13
d_gene: TRBD2
v_gene: TRBV30
CDR3aa: CAWSTSGSETQYF
CDR3nt: TGTGCCTGGAGTACCAGCGGGAGCGAGACCCAGTACTTC

j_gene: TRBJ2-1
abundance: NA
len: 21
d_gene: TRBD2
v_gene: TRBV30
CDR3aa: CAWSPLEPGLAGGGSYNEQFF
CDR3nt: TGTGCCTGGAGTCCCCTCGAACCGGGACTAGCGGGAGGGGGATCCTACAATGAGCAGTTCTTC

j_gene: TRBJ2-5
abundance: NA
len: 13
d_gene: NA
v_gene: TRBV5-5
CDR3aa: CASSLEGGETQYF
CDR3nt: TGTGCCAGCAGCTTGGAAGGAGGCGAGACCCAGTACTTC

j_gene: TRBJ2-4
abundance: NA
len: 18
d_gene: NA
v_gene: TRBV21-1
CDR3aa: CASSDRDRRSLAKNIQYF
CDR3nt: TGTGCCAGCAGCGACCGGGACAGGAGATCCTTAGCCAAAAACATTCAGTACTTC

j_gene: TRBJ2-7
abundance: NA
len: 13
d_gene: TRBD1
v_gene: TRBV9
CDR3aa: CASSVGQGGEQYF
CDR3nt: TGTGCCAGCAGCGTGGGACAGGGCGGCGAGCAGTACTTC

j_gene: TRBJ1-3
abundance: NA
len: 12
d_gene: NA
v_gene: TRBV11-1
CDR3aa: CASSRGKNTIYF
CDR3nt: TGTGCCAGCAGCCGCGGTAAAAACACCATATATTTT

j_gene: TRBJ2-7
abundance: NA
len: 15
d_gene: TRBD2
v_gene: TRBV2
CDR3aa: CASRPLAGGSYEQYF
CDR3nt: TGTGCCAGCAGACCGCTAGCGGGTGGCTCCTACGAGCAGTACTTC

j_gene: TRBJ2-7
abundance: NA
len: 15
d_gene: TRBD2
v_gene: TRBV19
CDR3aa: CASSLLAGVAYEQYF
CDR3nt: TGTGCCAGTAGCCTACTAGCGGGAGTTGCCTACGAGCAGTACTTC

j_gene: TRBJ2-3
abundance: NA
len: 17
d_gene: TRBD2
v_gene: TRBV27
CDR3aa: CASSFIRTSGRVDTQYF
CDR3nt: TGTGCCAGCAGTTTCATCCGGACTAGCGGGAGAGTAGATACGCAGTATTTT

j_gene: TRBJ2-3
abundance: NA
len: 15
d_gene: NA
v_gene: TRBV9
CDR3aa: CASSVGGAPPDTQYF
CDR3nt: TGTGCCAGCAGCGTAGGGGGGGCCCCGCCAGATACGCAGTATTTT